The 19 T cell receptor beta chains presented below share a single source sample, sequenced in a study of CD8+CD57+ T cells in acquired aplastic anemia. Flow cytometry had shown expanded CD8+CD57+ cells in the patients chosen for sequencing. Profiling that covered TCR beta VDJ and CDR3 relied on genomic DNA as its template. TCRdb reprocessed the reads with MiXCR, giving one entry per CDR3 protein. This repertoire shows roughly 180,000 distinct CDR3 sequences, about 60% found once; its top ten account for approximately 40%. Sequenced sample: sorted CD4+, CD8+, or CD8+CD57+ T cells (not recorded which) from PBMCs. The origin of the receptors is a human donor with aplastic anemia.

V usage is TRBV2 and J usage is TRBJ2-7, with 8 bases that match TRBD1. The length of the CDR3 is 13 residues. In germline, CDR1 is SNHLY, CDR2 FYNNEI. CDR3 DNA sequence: TGTGCTAGAGATCTGGCGACAGGGGCCGAGCAGTACTTC. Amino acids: CARDLATGAEQYF.

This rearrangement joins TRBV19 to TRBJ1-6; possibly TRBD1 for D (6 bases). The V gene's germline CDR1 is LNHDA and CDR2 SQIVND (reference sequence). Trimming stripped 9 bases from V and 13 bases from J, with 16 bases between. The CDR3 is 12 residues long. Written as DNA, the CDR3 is TGTGCCAGCCGAATTACAGGGTCGCCCCTCCACTTT. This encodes CASRITGSPLHF. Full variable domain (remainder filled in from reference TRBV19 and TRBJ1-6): DGGITQSPKYLFRKEGQNVTLSCEQNLNHDAMYWYRQDPGQGLRLIYYSQIVNDFQKGDIAEGYSVSREKKESFPLTVTSAQKNPTAFYLCASRITGSPLHFGNGTRLTVT.

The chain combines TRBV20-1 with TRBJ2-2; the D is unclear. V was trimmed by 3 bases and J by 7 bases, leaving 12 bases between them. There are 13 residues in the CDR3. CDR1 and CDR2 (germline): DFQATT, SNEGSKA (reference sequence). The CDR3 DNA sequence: TGCAGTGCTAGTAAAGGGATCGGCGGGGAGCTGTTTTTT. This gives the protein CSASKGIGGELFF.

CDR3 amino acids: CASSEWDRAEAFF. The DNA of the CDR3 is TGCGCCAGCAGCGAATGGGACAGGGCTGAAGCTTTCTTT. The chain has TRBV5-1 and TRBJ1-1; TRBD1 aligns across 9 bases. The CDR3 runs 13 residues. J gave up 6 bases and V 4 bases, and 4 bases lay outside the gene matches. Germline assignment: CDR1 SGHRS and CDR2 YFSETQ.

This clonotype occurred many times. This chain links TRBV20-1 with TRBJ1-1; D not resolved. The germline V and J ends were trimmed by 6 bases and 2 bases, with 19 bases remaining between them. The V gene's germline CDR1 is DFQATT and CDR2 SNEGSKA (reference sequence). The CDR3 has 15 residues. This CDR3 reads CSARTEGSLNTEAFF. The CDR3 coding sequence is TGCAGTGCCCGAACGGAGGGAAGTCTAAACACTGAAGCTTTCTTT.

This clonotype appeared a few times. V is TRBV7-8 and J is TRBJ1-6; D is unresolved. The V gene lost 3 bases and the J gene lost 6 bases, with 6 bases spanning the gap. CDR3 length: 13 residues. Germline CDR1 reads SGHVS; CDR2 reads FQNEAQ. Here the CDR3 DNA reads TGTGCCAGCAGCTTCCAGCTTAATTCACCCCTCCACTTT. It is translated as CASSFQLNSPLHF.

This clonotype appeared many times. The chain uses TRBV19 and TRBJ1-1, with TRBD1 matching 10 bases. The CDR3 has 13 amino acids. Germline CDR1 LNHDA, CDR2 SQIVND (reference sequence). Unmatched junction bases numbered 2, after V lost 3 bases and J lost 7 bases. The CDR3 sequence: CASSIGQGGEAFF. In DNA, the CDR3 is TGTGCCAGTAGTATTGGACAGGGGGGTGAAGCTTTCTTT.

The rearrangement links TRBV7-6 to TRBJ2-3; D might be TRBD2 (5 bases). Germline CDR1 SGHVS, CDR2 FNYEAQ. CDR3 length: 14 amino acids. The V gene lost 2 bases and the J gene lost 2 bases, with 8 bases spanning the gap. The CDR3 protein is CASSLWTVTDTQYF. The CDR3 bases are TGTGCCAGCAGCTTATGGACTGTCACAGATACGCAGTATTTT.

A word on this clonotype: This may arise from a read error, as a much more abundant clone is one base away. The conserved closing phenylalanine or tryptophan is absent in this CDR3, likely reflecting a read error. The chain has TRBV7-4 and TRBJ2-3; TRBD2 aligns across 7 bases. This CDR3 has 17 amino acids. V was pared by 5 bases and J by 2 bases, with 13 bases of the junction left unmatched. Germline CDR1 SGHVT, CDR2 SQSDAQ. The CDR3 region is CASSQDRGGGPTDTQYL. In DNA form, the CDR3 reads TGTGCCAGCAGCCAAGATCGGGGCGGGGGACCCACAGATACGCAGTATCTT.

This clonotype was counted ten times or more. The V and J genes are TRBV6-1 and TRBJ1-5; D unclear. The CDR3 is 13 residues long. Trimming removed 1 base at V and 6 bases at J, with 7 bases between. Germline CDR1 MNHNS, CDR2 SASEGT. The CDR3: CASSEGVAQPQHF. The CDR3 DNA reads TGTGCCAGCAGTGAAGGCGTTGCTCAGCCCCAGCATTTT.

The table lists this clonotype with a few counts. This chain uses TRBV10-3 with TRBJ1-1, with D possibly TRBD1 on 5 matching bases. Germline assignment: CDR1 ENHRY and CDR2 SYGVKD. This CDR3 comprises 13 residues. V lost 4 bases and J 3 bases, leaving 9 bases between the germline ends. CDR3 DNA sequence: TGTGCCATCAGTGCTGAGGGGTACACTGAAGCTTTCTTT. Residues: CAISAEGYTEAFF.

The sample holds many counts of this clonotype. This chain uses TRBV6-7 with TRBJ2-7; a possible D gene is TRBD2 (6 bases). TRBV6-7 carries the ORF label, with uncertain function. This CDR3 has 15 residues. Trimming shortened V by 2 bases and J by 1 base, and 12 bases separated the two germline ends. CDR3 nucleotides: TGTGCCAGCAGTTACAGGGAGGAGAAATCCTACGAGCAGTACTTC. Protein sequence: CASSYREEKSYEQYF.

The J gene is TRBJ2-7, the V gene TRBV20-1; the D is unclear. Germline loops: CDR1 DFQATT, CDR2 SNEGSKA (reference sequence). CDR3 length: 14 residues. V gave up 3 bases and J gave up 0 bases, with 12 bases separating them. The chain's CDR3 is CSARPASPSYEQYF. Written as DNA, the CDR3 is TGCAGTGCTAGGCCCGCTTCTCCCTCCTACGAGCAGTACTTC.

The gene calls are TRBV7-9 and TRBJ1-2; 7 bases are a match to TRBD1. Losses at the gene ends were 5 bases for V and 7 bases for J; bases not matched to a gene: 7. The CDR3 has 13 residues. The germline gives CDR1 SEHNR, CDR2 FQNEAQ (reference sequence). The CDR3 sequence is CASSTTGASGYTF. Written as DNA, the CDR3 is TGTGCCAGCAGCACAACAGGGGCGAGTGGCTACACCTTC.

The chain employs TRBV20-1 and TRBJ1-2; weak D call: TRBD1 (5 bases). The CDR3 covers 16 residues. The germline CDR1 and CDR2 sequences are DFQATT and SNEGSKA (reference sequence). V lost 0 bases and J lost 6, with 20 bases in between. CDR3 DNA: TGCAGTGCTAGAGATCTCGCGCGGGGGACGGGTAATGGCTACACCTTC. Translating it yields CSARDLARGTGNGYTF.

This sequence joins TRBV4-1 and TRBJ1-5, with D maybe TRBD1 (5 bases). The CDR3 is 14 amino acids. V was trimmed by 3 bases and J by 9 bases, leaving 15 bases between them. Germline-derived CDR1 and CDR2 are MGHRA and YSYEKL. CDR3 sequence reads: CASSHDYGGGPQHF. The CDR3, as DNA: TGCGCCAGCAGCCATGACTACGGGGGTGGGCCCCAGCATTTT.

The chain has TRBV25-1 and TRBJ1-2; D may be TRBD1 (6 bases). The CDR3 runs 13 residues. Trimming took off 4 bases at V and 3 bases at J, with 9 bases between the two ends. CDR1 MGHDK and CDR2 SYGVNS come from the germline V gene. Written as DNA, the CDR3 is TGTGCCAGCAGTGTACAGGGATACTATGGCTACACCTTC. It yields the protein CASSVQGYYGYTF.

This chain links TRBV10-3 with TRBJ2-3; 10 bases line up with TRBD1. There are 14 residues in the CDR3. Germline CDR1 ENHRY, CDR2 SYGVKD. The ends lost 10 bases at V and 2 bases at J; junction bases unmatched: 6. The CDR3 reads CATVDRGYTDTQYF. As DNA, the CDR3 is TGTGCCACCGTGGACAGGGGGTACACAGATACGCAGTATTTT.

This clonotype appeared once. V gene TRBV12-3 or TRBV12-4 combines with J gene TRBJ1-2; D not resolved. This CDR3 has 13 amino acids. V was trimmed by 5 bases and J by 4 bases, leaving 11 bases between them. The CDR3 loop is CASSLGNIYGYTF. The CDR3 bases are TGTGCCAGCAGTCTAGGAAACATCTATGGCTACACCTTC.